What follows are 4 T cell receptor beta chains derived from one specimen sequenced in a study of T cells after yellow fever vaccination. TCRdb analysed the 5' RACE reads with MiXCR anew, one entry per CDR3 protein. This sample has over 10,000 distinct CDR3 sequences, with 4.5% to 6% found just once. Specimen: PBMCs, either bulk or a sorted T-cell subset (CD4+, CD8+, memory, or dextramer-sorted; not recorded which), collected 45 days after the yellow fever booster vaccination. These receptors all stem from a man aged 30-40 years who received the YFV17D yellow fever vaccine.

This clonotype was recorded many times. The V and J genes are TRBV6-5 and TRBJ2-7; D remains ambiguous. The CDR3 consists of 11 residues. Germline lookup yields CDR1 MNHEY and CDR2 SVGAGI. V lost 7 bases and J 5 bases, leaving 9 bases between the germline ends. The CDR3 DNA is TGTGCCAGCAACCGCGAACACGAGCAGTACTTC. This codes for CASNREHEQYF.

This clonotype was counted at least ten times. V and J are TRBV7-9 and TRBJ1-2; tentatively, D is TRBD1 (5 bases). This CDR3 is 16 amino acids long. Trimming took 4 bases from V and 3 from J, leaving 18 bases between them. Germline lookup yields CDR1 SEHNR and CDR2 FQNEAQ (reference sequence). CDR3 nucleotides: TGTGCCAGCAGCTCCTTTTCCAGGGAGTTTTACTATGGCTACACCTTC. Translating gives CASSSFSREFYYGYTF.

The rearrangement uses TRBV18 and TRBJ2-5; D remains ambiguous. Germline CDR1 and CDR2: KGHSH and LQKENI. The CDR3 runs 13 residues. The germline V and J ends were trimmed by 0 bases and 5 bases, with 7 bases remaining between them. This CDR3 is CASSPPGCETQYF. The CDR3 DNA is TGTGCCAGCTCACCACCGGGTTGTGAGACCCAGTACTTC.

This clonotype was observed many times. The chain joins TRBV7-2 to TRBJ2-7; D is undetermined. V was shortened by 4 bases and J by 7 bases, with 17 bases between the two germline ends. The CDR3 length is 14 residues. In germline, CDR1 is SGHTA, CDR2 FQGNSA. The CDR3 bases are TGTGCCAGCAGCTCTTTCGGGTACCTGGGGGAGCAGTACTTC. It is translated as CASSSFGYLGEQYF.